The sample holds many counts of the clone carrying this TCR beta chain. The data were taken from a study of read filtering for tumor transcriptome and immune sequencing. Molecular barcoded adaptors covering alpha/delta and beta/gamma chains were used on approximately 400 ng RNA. TCRdb analysed the reads with MiXCR anew, one entry per CDR3 protein. The sample holds fewer than 50,000 distinct CDR3 sequences, approximately 15% seen once. The receptor's source is a donor aged 40 or older with multiple myeloma. The material sequenced was a population of CD138-negative cells sorted from bone marrow.

Written as DNA, the CDR3 is TGTGCCAGCAGTTCGCGGGGGACTGAAGCTTTCTTT. Translated, it gives CASSSRGTEAFF. J is TRBJ1-1 and V is TRBV6-6, with D perhaps TRBD1 (5 bases). Trimming took 4 bases from V and 5 from J, leaving 8 bases between them. The CDR3 extends over 12 amino acids. The germline V gene encodes CDR1 MNHNY and CDR2 SVGAGI (reference sequence).